A selection of T cell receptor beta chains follows, all from one sample in a study of T cells after posttransplantation cyclophosphamide. Profiling relied on immunoSEQ multiplex PCR, and the TCRdb table lists in-frame clones only, not all of them. Altogether over 45,000 clones were found in the sample, and no singletons occur. Sequenced input: PBMCs. Every receptor here comes from a man aged 35-49 years in good health, CMV-negative, and a related stem cell transplant donor. The CDR3 runs from the conserved cysteine through the conserved F or W. The D gene is left open where the match is weak. Clone size is not always given. Where it is, it says once, few, many or a class for expanded clones.

j_call clone_size d_call v_call cdr3_length cdr3_nt cdr3_aa
TRBJ2-5 many TRBD2 TRBV5-4 17 TGTGCCAGCAGCTTGGATGGGCTAGCGGAGCAAAGAGAGACCCAGTACTTC CASSLDGLAEQRETQYF
TRBJ2-3 many TRBD1 TRBV9 16 TGTGCCAGCAGCGGCGACAGGGGGCTGAGCACAGATACGCAGTATTTT CASSGDRGLSTDTQYF
TRBJ2-7 many TRBD1 TRBV27 13 TGTGCCAGCAGCCTGGGACAGGGTGACGAGCAGTACTTC CASSLGQGDEQYF
TRBJ2-1 few - TRBV6-5 13 TGTGCCAGCAGTGAAGAACAGCACAATGAGCAGTTCTTC CASSEEQHNEQFF
TRBJ2-2 many - TRBV18 16 TGTGCCAGCTCACCACCAAACCGCGCGAACACCGGGGAGCTGTTTTTT CASSPPNRANTGELFF
TRBJ1-2 many TRBD1 TRBV7-2 16 TGTGCCAGCAGCGAGGGACAGGGTCGATTGTTCTATGGCTACACCTTC CASSEGQGRLFYGYTF
TRBJ2-7 many TRBD2 TRBV9 14 TGTGCCAGCAGCCCTAGCGGGTCCACCTACGAGCAGTACTTC CASSPSGSTYEQYF
TRBJ2-1 many - TRBV5-4 16 TGTGCCAGCAGCTTATTATTTGGCCTCTCGATGGATGAGCAGTTCTTC CASSLLFGLSMDEQFF
TRBJ2-7 many TRBD2 TRBV10-3 16 TGTGCCATCGGAACGACTAGCGGGAGGGAATCCTACGAGCAGTACTTC CAIGTTSGRESYEQYF
TRBJ2-1 - - TRBV27 15 TGTGCCAGCAGCTTAAGGGACACAGCCTACAATGAGCAGTTCTTC CASSLRDTAYNEQFF
TRBJ2-1 many - TRBV27 15 TGTGCCAGCAGTTCGCCGGGTCACCCGGTCAATGAGCAGTTCTTC CASSSPGHPVNEQFF
TRBJ1-1 - TRBD1 TRBV6-5 13 TGTGCCAGCAGTTACGGACAGGACACTGAAGCTTTCTTT CASSYGQDTEAFF
TRBJ1-1 many - TRBV6-4 13 TGTGCCAGCAGTCTTTACAGGAACACTGAAGCTTTCTTT CASSLYRNTEAFF
TRBJ2-7 many - TRBV28 12 TGTGCCAGCAGCCCGATAAGCGACGAGCAGTACTTC CASSPISDEQYF
TRBJ1-2 many TRBD1 TRBV7-9 16 TGTGCCAGCGCTGCGACAGGGTCCTCTTTGGACTATGGCTACACCTTC CASAATGSSLDYGYTF
TRBJ1-2 many TRBD1 TRBV14 16 TGTGCCAGCAGCGGAACGACAGGGGGCGACCTCTATGGCTACACCTTC CASSGTTGGDLYGYTF
TRBJ1-5 many TRBD1 TRBV5-6 16 TGTGCCAGCAGCTTGGGAGGGACAGGCCCCAATCAGCCCCAGCATTTT CASSLGGTGPNQPQHF
TRBJ2-2 many TRBD1 TRBV27 13 TGTGCCAGCAGGACAGGGGTACCCGGGGAGCTGTTTTTT CASRTGVPGELFF
TRBJ2-7 many - TRBV11-2 15 TGTGCCAGCAGCTTAGTTATGTACCCCAGCTACGAGCAGTACTTC CASSLVMYPSYEQYF
TRBJ1-5 many - TRBV19 14 TGTGCCAGTACTAATAACAGGGTAGATCAGCCCCAGCATTTT CASTNNRVDQPQHF
TRBJ2-5 many TRBD2 TRBV19 15 TGTGCCAGTAGTCAACTAGCGGGTAACCAAGAGACCCAGTACTTC CASSQLAGNQETQYF
TRBJ1-4 many - TRBV19 14 TGTGCCAGTGGAACGAACGGAGATAATGAAAAACTGTTTTTT CASGTNGDNEKLFF
TRBJ1-4 many - TRBV30 14 TGTGCCTCGAAACCGCAGGCAACTAATGAAAAACTGTTTTTT CASKPQATNEKLFF
TRBJ1-5 many - TRBV6-5 16 TGTGCCAGCAGTTACTCCCGGCCAGGGCCGGGTCAGCCCCAGCATTTT CASSYSRPGPGQPQHF
TRBJ2-7 many - TRBV6-1 13 TGTGCCAGCAGGGTATCGGAGGGCTACGAGCAGTACTTC CASRVSEGYEQYF
TRBJ1-5 few - TRBV6-8 15 TGTGCCAGCAGTGACGGAACAGGGAGTAGTCAGCCCCAGCATTTT CASSDGTGSSQPQHF
TRBJ2-7 many TRBD2 TRBV4-1 20 TGCGCCAGCAGCCATGTGCAGGGTGGACTAGCGGGAGGGCGTCCCTACGAGCAGTACTTC CASSHVQGGLAGGRPYEQYF
TRBJ2-1 many - TRBV7-9 12 TGTGCCAGCAGCCCCATTTCGGATGAGCAGTTCTTC CASSPISDEQFF
TRBJ2-1 many TRBD2 TRBV7-9 18 TGTGCCAGCAGCCCGGCGGGGCTAGCGGGAGGGAGGTTGGATGAGCAGTTCTTC CASSPAGLAGGRLDEQFF